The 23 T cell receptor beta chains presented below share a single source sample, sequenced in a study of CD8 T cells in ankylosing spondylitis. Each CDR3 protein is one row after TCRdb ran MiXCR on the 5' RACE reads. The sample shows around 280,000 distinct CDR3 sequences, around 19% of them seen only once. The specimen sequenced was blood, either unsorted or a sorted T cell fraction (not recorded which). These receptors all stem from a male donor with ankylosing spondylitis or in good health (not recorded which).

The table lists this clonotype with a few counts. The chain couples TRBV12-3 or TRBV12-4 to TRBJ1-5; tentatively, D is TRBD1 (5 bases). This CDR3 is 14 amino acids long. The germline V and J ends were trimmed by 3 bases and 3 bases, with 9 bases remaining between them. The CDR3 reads CASSFARDNQPQHF. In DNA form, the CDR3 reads TGTGCCAGCAGTTTCGCCAGGGACAATCAGCCCCAGCATTTT.

DNA of the CDR3: TGTGCCAGCAGCCCAGAAGGCCTCGGAGAGACCCAGTACTTC. This translates into CASSPEGLGETQYF. The chain employs TRBV7-9 and TRBJ2-5; D ambiguous. The CDR3 is made up of 14 amino acids. Germline V CDR1 and CDR2: SEHNR, FQNEAQ (reference sequence). Trimming stripped 5 bases from V and 4 bases from J, with 14 bases between.

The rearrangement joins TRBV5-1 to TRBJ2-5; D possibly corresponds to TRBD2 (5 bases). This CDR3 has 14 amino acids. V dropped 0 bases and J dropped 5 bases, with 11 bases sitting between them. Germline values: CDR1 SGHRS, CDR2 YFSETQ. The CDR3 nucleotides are TGCGCCAGCAGCTTGGTATCCAGGAGGGAGACCCAGTACTTC. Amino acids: CASSLVSRRETQYF.

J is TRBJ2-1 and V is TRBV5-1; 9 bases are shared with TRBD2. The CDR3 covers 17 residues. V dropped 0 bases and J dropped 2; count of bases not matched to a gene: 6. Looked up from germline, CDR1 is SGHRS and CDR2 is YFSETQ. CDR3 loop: CASSLGRGRVTYNEQFF. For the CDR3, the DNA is TGCGCCAGCAGCTTGGGTCGCGGGAGGGTCACCTACAATGAGCAGTTCTTC.

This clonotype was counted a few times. The CDR3 here is CASSYSGQGPYEQYV. In DNA, the CDR3 is TGTGCCAGCAGTTATTCGGGACAAGGTCCTTACGAGCAGTACGTC. V and J are TRBV6-5 and TRBJ2-7; D is perhaps TRBD1 (6 bases). CDR3 length: 15 amino acids. V gave up 3 bases and J gave up 4 bases, with 16 bases separating them. Germline assignment: CDR1 MNHEY and CDR2 SVGAGI.

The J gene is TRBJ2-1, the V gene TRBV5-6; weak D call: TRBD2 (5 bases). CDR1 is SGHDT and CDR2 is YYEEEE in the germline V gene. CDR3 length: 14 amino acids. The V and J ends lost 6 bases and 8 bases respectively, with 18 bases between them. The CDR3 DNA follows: TGTGCCAGCACCCATTTAGCGATCGGGTATGAGCAGTTCTTC. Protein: CASTHLAIGYEQFF.

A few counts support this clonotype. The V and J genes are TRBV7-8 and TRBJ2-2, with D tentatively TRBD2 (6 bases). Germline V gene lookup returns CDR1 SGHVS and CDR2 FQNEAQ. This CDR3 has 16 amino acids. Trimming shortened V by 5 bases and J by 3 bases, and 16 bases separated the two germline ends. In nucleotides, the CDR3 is TGTGCCAGCAGCGGGGATGGGGGGAGCTACACCGGGGAGCTGTTTTTT. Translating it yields CASSGDGGSYTGELFF.

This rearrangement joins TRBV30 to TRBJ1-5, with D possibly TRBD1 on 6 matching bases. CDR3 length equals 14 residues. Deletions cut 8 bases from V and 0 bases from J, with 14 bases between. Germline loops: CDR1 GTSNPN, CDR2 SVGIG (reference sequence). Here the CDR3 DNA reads TGTGCCCTTCAGGGGTCGAATAGCAATCAGCCCCAGCATTTT. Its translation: CALQGSNSNQPQHF.

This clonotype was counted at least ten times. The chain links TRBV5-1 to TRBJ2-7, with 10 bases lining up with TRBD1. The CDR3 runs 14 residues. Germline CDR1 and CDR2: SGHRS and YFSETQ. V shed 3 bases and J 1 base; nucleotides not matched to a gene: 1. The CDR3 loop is CASSSGQGSYEQYV. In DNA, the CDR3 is TGCGCCAGCAGCTCGGGACAGGGGTCCTACGAGCAGTACGTC.

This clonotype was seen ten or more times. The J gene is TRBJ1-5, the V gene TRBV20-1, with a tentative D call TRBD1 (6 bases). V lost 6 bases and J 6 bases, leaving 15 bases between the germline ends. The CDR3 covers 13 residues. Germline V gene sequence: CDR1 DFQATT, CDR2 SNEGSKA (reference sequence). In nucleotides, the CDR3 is TGCAGTGCAGAGGCAGGGGCGAGTCAGCCCCAGCATTTT. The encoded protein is CSAEAGASQPQHF.

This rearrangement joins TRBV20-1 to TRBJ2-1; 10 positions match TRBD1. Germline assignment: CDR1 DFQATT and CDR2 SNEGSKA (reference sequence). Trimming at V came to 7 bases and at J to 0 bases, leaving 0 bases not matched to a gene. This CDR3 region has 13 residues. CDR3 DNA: TGCAGTGGACAGGGGGCCTCCTACAATGAGCAGTTCTTC. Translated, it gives CSGQGASYNEQFF.

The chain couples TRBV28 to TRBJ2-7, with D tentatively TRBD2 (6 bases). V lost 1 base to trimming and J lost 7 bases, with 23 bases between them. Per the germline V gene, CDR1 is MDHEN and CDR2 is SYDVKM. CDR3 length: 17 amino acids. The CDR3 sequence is CASSLFGGTESMREQYV. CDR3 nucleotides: TGTGCCAGCAGTTTATTTGGAGGGACGGAATCCATGAGGGAGCAGTACGTC.

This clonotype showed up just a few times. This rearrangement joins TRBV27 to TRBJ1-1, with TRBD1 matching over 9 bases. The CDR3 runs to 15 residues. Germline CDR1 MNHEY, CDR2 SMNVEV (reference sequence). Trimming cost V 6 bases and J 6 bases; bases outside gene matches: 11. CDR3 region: CASRRAGTGSSEAFF. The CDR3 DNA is TGTGCCAGCAGACGCGCCGGGACAGGGTCTTCTGAAGCTTTCTTT.

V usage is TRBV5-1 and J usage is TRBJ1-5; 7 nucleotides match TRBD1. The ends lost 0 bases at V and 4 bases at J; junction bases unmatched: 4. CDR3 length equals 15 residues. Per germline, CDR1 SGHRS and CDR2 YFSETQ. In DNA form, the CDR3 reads TGCGCCAGCAGCTTGGGCGGGACAGAGAATCAGCCCCAGCATTTT. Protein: CASSLGGTENQPQHF.

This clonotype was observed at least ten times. The CDR3 protein is CASSSTASSTDTQYF. For the CDR3, the DNA is TGCGCCAGCAGCTCGACCGCAAGTAGCACAGATACGCAGTATTTT. The chain employs TRBV5-1 and TRBJ2-3; D unclear. The CDR3 has 15 amino acids. Per germline, CDR1 SGHRS and CDR2 YFSETQ. With 3 bases removed from V and 0 bases from J, the gap between germline ends came to 11 bases.

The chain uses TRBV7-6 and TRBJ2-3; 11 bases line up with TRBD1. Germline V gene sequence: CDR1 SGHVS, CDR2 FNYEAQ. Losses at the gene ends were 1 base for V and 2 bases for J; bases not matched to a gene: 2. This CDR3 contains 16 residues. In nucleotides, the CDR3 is TGTGCCAGCAGCTTAGTTGGACAGGGGGCCACAGATACGCAGTATTTT. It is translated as CASSLVGQGATDTQYF.

CDR3: CASSLANPRSGYTF. CDR3 DNA: TGCGCCAGCAGCTTGGCCAATCCGCGATCTGGCTACACCTTC. The chain employs TRBV5-1 and TRBJ1-2, with no clear D. There are 14 residues in the CDR3. Germline assignment: CDR1 SGHRS and CDR2 YFSETQ. V was shortened by 0 bases and J by 7 bases, with 13 bases between the two germline ends.

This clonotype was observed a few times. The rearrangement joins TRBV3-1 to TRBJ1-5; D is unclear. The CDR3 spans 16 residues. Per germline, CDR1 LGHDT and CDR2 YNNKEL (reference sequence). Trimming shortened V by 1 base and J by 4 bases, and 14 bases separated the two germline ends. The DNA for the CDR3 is TGTGCCAGCAGCCAAGTCCCCAACCCCGTTAATCAGCCCCAGCATTTT. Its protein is CASSQVPNPVNQPQHF.

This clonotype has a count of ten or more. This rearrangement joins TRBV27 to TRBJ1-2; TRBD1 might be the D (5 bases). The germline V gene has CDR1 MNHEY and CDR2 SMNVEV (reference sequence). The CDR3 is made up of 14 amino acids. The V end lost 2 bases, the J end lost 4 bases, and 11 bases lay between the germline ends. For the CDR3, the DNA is TGTGCCAGCAGTTTAGCAGGGAGAGGCTATGGCTACACCTTC. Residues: CASSLAGRGYGYTF.

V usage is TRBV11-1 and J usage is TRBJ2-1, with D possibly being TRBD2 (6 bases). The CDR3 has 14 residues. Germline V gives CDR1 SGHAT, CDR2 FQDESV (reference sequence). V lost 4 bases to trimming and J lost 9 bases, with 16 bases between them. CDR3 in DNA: TGTGCCAGCAGCTCTATACCTCGGCGGGGTGAGCAGTTCTTC. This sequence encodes CASSSIPRRGEQFF.

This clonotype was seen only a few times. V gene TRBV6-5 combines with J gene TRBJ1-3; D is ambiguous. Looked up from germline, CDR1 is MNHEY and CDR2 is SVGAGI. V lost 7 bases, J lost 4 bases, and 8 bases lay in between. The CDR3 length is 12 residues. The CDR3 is CASISPGNTIYF. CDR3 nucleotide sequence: TGTGCCAGCATCTCACCAGGAAACACCATATATTTT.

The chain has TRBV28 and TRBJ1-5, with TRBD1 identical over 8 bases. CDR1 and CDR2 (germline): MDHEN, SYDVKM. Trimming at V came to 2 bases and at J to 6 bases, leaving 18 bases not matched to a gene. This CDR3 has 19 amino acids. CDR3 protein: CASSLKSLTRDRSGQPQHF. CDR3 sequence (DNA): TGTGCCAGCAGTTTAAAGTCCTTAACCCGGGACAGGAGCGGTCAGCCCCAGCATTTT. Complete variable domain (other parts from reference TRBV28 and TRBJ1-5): DVKVTQSSRYLVKRTGEKVFLECVQDMDHENMFWYRQDPGLGLRLIYFSYDVKMKEKGDIPEGYSVSREKKERFSLILESASTNQTSMYLCASSLKSLTRDRSGQPQHFGDGTRLSIL.

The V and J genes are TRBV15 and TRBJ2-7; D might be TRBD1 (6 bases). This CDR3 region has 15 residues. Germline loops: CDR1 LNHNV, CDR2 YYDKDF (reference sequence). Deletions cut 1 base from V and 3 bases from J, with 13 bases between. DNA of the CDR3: TGTGCCACCAGCAGAGGGGCAGGGGTACTCTACGAGCAGTACGTC. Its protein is CATSRGAGVLYEQYV.